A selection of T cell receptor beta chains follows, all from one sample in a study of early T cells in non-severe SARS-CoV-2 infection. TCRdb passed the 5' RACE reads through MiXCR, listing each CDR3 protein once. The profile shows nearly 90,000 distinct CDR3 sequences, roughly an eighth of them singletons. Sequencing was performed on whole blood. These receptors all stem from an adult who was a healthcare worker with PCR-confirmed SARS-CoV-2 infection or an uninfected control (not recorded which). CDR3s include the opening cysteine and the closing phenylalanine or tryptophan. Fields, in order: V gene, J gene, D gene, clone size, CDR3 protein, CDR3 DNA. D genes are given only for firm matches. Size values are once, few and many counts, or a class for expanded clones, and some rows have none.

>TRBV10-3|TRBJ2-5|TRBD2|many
CAIGAGTSGTQETQYF
TGTGCCATCGGGGCCGGGACTAGCGGGACCCAGGAGACCCAGTACTTC
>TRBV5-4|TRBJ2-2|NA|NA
CASSLVGGPNTGELFF
TGTGCCAGCAGCTTGGTTGGGGGCCCGAACACCGGGGAGCTGTTTTTT
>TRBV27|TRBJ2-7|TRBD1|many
CASSLAGGFYEQYF
TGTGCCAGCAGTTTGGCAGGGGGCTTCTACGAGCAGTACTTC
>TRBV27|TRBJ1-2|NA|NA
CASSRLGQYGYGYTF
TGTGCCAGCAGTCGACTCGGACAGTACGGCTATGGCTACACCTTC
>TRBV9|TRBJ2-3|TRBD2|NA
CASTDATGLAKKSTDTQYF
TGTGCCAGCACCGACGCAACGGGACTAGCGAAGAAGAGCACAGATACGCAGTATTTT
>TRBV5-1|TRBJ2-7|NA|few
CASSLLGVTYEQYF
TGCGCCAGCAGCTTGCTCGGGGTTACCTACGAGCAGTACTTC
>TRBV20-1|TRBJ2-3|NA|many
CSALLVKPTDTQYF
TGCAGTGCCCTTTTAGTAAAGCCCACAGATACGCAGTATTTT
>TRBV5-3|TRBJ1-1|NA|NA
CARKVGRGEKATEAFF
TGTGCCAGAAAGGTTGGCAGGGGCGAAAAGGCTACTGAAGCTTTCTTT
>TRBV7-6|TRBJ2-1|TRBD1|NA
CASSLRDSHSYNEQFF
TGTGCCAGCAGCCTACGGGACAGCCACTCCTACAATGAGCAGTTCTTC
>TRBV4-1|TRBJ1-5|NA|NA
CASSPLMVGAGRGNQPQHF
TGCGCCAGCAGCCCCCTGATGGTCGGGGCCGGTCGGGGCAATCAGCCCCAGCATTTT
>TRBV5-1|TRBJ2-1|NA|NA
CASSLEGRTRVDEQFF
TGCGCCAGCAGCTTGGAAGGGCGCACCCGGGTCGATGAGCAGTTCTTC
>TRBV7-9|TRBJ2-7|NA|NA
CASSNPLQGGRYEQYF
TGTGCCAGCAGCAACCCGCTACAGGGCGGTAGATACGAGCAGTACTTC
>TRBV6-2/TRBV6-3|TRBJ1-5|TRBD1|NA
CASSQRQGPSNQPQHF
TGTGCCAGCAGTCAAAGACAGGGGCCTTCCAACCAGCCCCAGCATTTT
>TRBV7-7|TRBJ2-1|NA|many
CASSLPGKGNEQFF
TGTGCCAGCAGCCTCCCGGGAAAGGGGAATGAGCAGTTCTTC
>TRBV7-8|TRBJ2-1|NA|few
CASRSTEFYNEQFF
TGTGCCAGCAGATCCACGGAGTTCTACAATGAGCAGTTCTTC
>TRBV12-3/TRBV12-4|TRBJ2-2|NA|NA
CASSSTELFF
TGTGCCAGCAGTTCGACAGAGCTGTTTTTT
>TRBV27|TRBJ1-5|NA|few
CASSQGNNQPQHF
TGTGCCAGCAGTCAGGGAAACAATCAGCCCCAGCATTTT
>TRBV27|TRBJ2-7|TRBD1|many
CASSLDRGRQQYF
TGTGCCAGCAGTTTGGACAGGGGGCGACAGCAGTACTTC
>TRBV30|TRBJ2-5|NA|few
CAWSNRGVQETQYF
TGTGCCTGGAGTAACCGAGGAGTCCAAGAGACCCAGTACTTC
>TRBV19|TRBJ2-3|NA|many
CASSFPGDTQYF
TGTGCCAGTAGTTTCCCCGGAGATACGCAGTATTTT
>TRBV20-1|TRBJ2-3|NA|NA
CSARVAGVGDTQYF
TGCAGTGCCCGGGTTGCAGGGGTAGGAGATACGCAGTATTTT
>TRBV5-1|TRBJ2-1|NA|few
CASSSHEGSSYNEQFF
TGCGCCAGCAGCTCACATGAGGGGAGCTCCTACAATGAGCAGTTCTTC
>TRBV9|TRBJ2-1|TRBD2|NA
CASSVGLAGVLVYNEQFF
TGTGCCAGCAGCGTAGGACTAGCGGGAGTATTAGTCTACAATGAGCAGTTCTTC
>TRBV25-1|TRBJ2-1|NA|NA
CASSAAGYNEQFF
TGTGCCAGCAGTGCTGCAGGATACAATGAGCAGTTCTTC
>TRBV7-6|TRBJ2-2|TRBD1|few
CASSETGAGTGELFF
TGTGCCAGCAGCGAGACAGGGGCCGGAACCGGGGAGCTGTTTTTT
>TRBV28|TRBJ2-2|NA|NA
CASVRNPGELFF
TGTGCCAGCGTTCGTAACCCCGGGGAGCTGTTTTTT
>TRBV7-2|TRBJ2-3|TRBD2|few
CASSIIAGGETDTQYF
TGTGCCAGCAGCATCATAGCGGGAGGGGAGACAGATACGCAGTATTTT
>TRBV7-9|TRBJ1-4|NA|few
CASSTRGEGEKLFF
TGTGCCAGCAGCACCAGGGGAGAAGGGGAAAAACTGTTTTTT
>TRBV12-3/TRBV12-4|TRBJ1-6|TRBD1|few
CASSAGTGGASPLHF
TGTGCCAGCTCCGCCGGGACAGGGGGAGCTTCACCCCTCCACTTT
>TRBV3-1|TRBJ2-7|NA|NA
CASSQVGRYEQYF
TGTGCCAGCAGCCAAGTCGGCAGGTACGAGCAGTACTTC
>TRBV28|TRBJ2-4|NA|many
CASSLPPTGGIQYF
TGTGCCAGCAGCCTCCCCCCGACAGGTGGCATTCAGTACTTC
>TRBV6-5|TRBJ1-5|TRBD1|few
CASRGQGNQPQHF
TGTGCCAGCAGGGGACAGGGCAATCAGCCCCAGCATTTT
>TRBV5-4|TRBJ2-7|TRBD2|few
CASSLEAGGEQYF
TGTGCCAGCAGCTTGGAAGCGGGAGGCGAGCAGTACTTC
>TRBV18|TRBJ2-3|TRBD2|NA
CASSPTGGKADTQYF
TGTGCCAGCTCACCAACGGGGGGGAAAGCAGATACGCAGTATTTT
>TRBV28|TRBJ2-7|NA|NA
CASRQGYEQYF
TGTGCCAGCAGACAGGGATACGAGCAGTACTTC
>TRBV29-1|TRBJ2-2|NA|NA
CSVEGGRKRVNGELFF
TGCAGCGTTGAAGGGGGGCGCAAAAGGGTTAACGGGGAGCTGTTTTTT
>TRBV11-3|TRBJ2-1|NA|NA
CASSLVSGHNEQFF
TGTGCCAGCAGCTTAGTTAGCGGTCACAATGAGCAGTTCTTC
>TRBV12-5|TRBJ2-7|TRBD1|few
CARPQGEGEGYFYEQYF
TGTGCTCGTCCCCAGGGGGAAGGGGAAGGATATTTCTACGAGCAGTACTTC
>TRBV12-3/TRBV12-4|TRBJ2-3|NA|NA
CASSSQRNTQYF
TGTGCCAGCAGTTCTCAGCGGAATACGCAGTATTTT
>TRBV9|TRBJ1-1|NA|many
CASSVGRRITTNTEAFF
TGTGCCAGCAGCGTAGGGCGCCGCATTACCACGAACACTGAAGCTTTCTTT
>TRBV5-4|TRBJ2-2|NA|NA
CASSSGGELFF
TGTGCCAGCAGCTCTGGGGGGGAGCTGTTTTTT